These 14 T cell receptor beta chains share one sample of origin, sequenced in a study of blood T cell repertoires in COVID-19. Libraries were prepared by immunoSEQ multiplex PCR; TCRdb keeps only in-frame clonotypes and omits some of them. The table has 240,000 or so clones, around 79% seen once. The sequenced sample consisted of peripheral blood. The receptor source for this set is an elderly woman with acute or convalescent COVID-19.

This rearrangement joins TRBV19 to TRBJ2-1; 11 nucleotides line up with TRBD2. Germline CDR1 is LNHDA and CDR2 is SQIVND (reference sequence). This CDR3 spans 16 amino acids. Trimming cost V 3 bases and J 15 bases; bases outside gene matches: 16. The CDR3 loop is CASSILPSGGPTFRFF. In nucleotides, the CDR3 is TGTGCCAGTAGTATCCTTCCTAGCGGGGGGCCCACCTTTAGGTTCTTC. The whole variable domain, remainder taken from reference TRBV19 and TRBJ2-1, is DGGITQSPKYLFRKEGQNVTLSCEQNLNHDAMYWYRQDPGQGLRLIYYSQIVNDFQKGDIAEGYSVSREKKESFPLTVTSAQKNPTAFYLCASSILPSGGPTFRFFGPGTRLTVL.

The chain carries TRBV6-1 and TRBJ1-2; D gene unclear. Germline-derived CDR1 and CDR2 are MNHNS and SASEGT. The CDR3 runs 15 residues. V lost 1 base and J 8 bases, leaving 17 bases between the germline ends. The CDR3 reads CASSEVSVLVDGYTF. The CDR3 bases are TGTGCCAGCAGTGAAGTGTCAGTTCTAGTCGACGGCTACACCTTC.

The chain recombines TRBV5-1 with TRBJ1-4, with D tentatively TRBD1 (5 bases). This CDR3 is 15 amino acids long. V lost 3 bases and J 3 bases, leaving 12 bases between the germline ends. CDR1 SGHRS and CDR2 YFSETQ come from the germline V gene. CDR3 bases: TGCGCCAGCAGCTCCCAGGGTACGGCTAATGAAAAACTGTTTTTT. It codes for CASSSQGTANEKLFF.

The V gene is TRBV29-1, the J gene TRBJ1-2, with 8 bases identical to TRBD1. The CDR3 contains 13 residues. J lost 8 bases, V lost 7 bases, and 12 bases had no gene match. The germline gives CDR1 SQVTM, CDR2 ANQGSEA. CDR3 region: CSARGQGFIGYTF. Written as DNA, the CDR3 is TGCAGCGCTCGAGGACAGGGTTTTATAGGCTACACCTTC. The complete variable domain, with remaining parts taken from reference TRBV29-1 and TRBJ1-2, reads SAVISQKPSRDICQRGTSLTIQCQVDSQVTMMFWYRQQPGQSLTLIATANQGSEATYESGFVIDKFPISRPNLTFSTLTVSNMSPEDSSIYLCSARGQGFIGYTFGSGTRLTVV.

The chain combines TRBV18 with TRBJ1-2; the D is unclear. CDR1 and CDR2 (germline): KGHSH, LQKENI. The ends were cut back, 0 bases at V and 5 bases at J, with 16 bases in the middle. The CDR3 has 16 amino acids. The CDR3 DNA sequence: TGTGCCAGCTCACCACCGAATTTTAGAGCCGCGTATGGCTACACCTTC. This sequence encodes CASSPPNFRAAYGYTF.

The gene calls are TRBV19 and TRBJ1-6; 8 bases align to TRBD1. Germline values: CDR1 LNHDA, CDR2 SQIVND (reference sequence). Losses at the gene ends were 5 bases for V and 6 bases for J; bases not matched to a gene: 9. The CDR3 length is 16 residues. Written as DNA, the CDR3 is TGTGCCAGTAGTCTCCGGACAGGGAACGGTAATTCACCCCTCCACTTT. This codes for CASSLRTGNGNSPLHF.

The gene calls are TRBV2 and TRBJ2-6; 9 bases align to TRBD1. Looked up from germline, CDR1 is SNHLY and CDR2 is FYNNEI. The CDR3 runs to 15 residues. V lost 10 bases, J lost 0 bases, and 4 bases stayed unmatched. CDR3 region: CATGQGRSGANVLTF. As DNA, the CDR3 is TGTGCCACCGGACAGGGGCGCTCTGGGGCCAACGTCCTGACTTTC.

The V call is TRBV2, the J call TRBJ1-2; 7 bases match TRBD1. The trim removed 2 bases at V and 6 bases at J, leaving 3 bases unmatched. CDR3 length: 13 amino acids. Germline V gives CDR1 SNHLY, CDR2 FYNNEI. CDR3 amino acids: CASSETGTDGYTF. Here the CDR3 DNA reads TGTGCCAGCAGTGAAACCGGGACAGATGGCTACACCTTC.

V usage is TRBV3-1 (or the pseudogene TRBV3-2) and J usage is TRBJ1-1, with a weak D call TRBD1 (6 bases). The CDR3 has 15 amino acids. Trimming cost V 3 bases and J 0 bases, with 11 bases left between them. The germline V gene has CDR1 LGHDT and CDR2 YNNKEL (reference sequence). CDR3 DNA: TGTGCCAGCAGCCATTTGACAGGACTGAACACTGAAGCTTTCTTT. It encodes CASSHLTGLNTEAFF.

This clone was seen a handful of times. V usage is TRBV5-1 and J usage is TRBJ1-3; possibly TRBD1 for D (5 bases). With 4 bases removed from V and 1 base from J, the gap between germline ends came to 12 bases. Germline V gene data show CDR1 as SGHRS and CDR2 as YFSETQ. This CDR3 has 15 residues. Here the CDR3 DNA reads TGCGCCAGCAGCGGCGGGGGAGGGTCTGGAAACACCATATATTTT. It is translated as CASSGGGGSGNTIYF.

The CDR3 DNA reads TGTGCCAGCAGTGATCGGGGTAGTGTGGGAAGGTCTTACAATGAGCAGTTCTTC. Protein: CASSDRGSVGRSYNEQFF. This chain links TRBV6-1 with TRBJ2-1, with D perhaps matching TRBD2 (5 bases). Germline CDR1 is MNHNS and CDR2 is SASEGT. The ends were cut back, 3 bases at V and 4 bases at J, with 22 bases in the middle. CDR3 length: 18 amino acids.

This clone was detected many times. Other DNA sequences in this sample translate to the same CDR3. The chain is built from TRBV5-1 and TRBJ1-1, with D tentatively TRBD1 (5 bases). Trimming removed 1 base at V and 1 base at J, with 5 bases between. Germline V gene data show CDR1 as SGHRS and CDR2 as YFSETQ. The CDR3 sequence is 13 residues long. The CDR3 sequence: CASSLQGNTEAFF. DNA for the CDR3: TGCGCCAGCAGCTTGCAGGGGAACACTGAAGCTTTCTTT.

The chain uses TRBV2 and TRBJ2-3; possibly TRBD2 for D (5 bases). Per germline, CDR1 SNHLY and CDR2 FYNNEI. The ends were cut back, 6 bases at V and 4 bases at J, with 14 bases in the middle. The CDR3 is made up of 14 amino acids. The CDR3 region is CASRRTLRADTQYF. The CDR3, as DNA: TGTGCCAGCAGAAGGACTCTCCGGGCAGATACGCAGTATTTT.

V gene TRBV6-1 combines with J gene TRBJ2-7, with TRBD1 identical over 7 bases. Unmatched junction bases numbered 11, after V lost 2 bases and J lost 4 bases. Germline CDR1 is MNHNS and CDR2 is SASEGT. CDR3 size: 16 residues. The CDR3 spells CASSEPSTWDRYEQYF. The CDR3, as DNA: TGTGCCAGCAGTGAACCGAGCACTTGGGACAGATACGAGCAGTACTTC.